This T cell receptor beta chain stems from a study of T-cell memory formation after mild COVID-19. Study overall: In these data, TCR clusters were largely donor specific. General study findings and limits: The main location of contracting CD4+ clones was CM and EM, and that of contracting CD8+ clones was EMRA. Pre-infection memory carried some responding clones, suggesting that cross-reactive memory joined.

As for this clonotype: As yet, its antigen is unknown.

TCRdb called the 5' RACE reads again in MiXCR, with one record for every CDR3 protein. The top ten hold about 8.6% of the sample, which has fewer than 650,000 distinct CDR3 sequences, around 16% seen once. CDR3 length: 15 residues. Deletions cut 9 bases from V and 0 bases from J, with 15 bases between. Germline CDR1 is MNHEY and CDR2 is SVGEGT. The rearrangement joins TRBV6-2 or TRBV6-3 to TRBJ2-1; perhaps TRBD1 as D (6 bases). This receptor was identified in an adult woman who had mild COVID-19 (a few samples of this study predate the infection). Cell type and time point are not known. Sequenced material: PBMCs or a T cell subset sorted from them (not recorded which). As DNA, the CDR3 is TGTGCCAGGAGGTGGACAGCCAGCTCCTACAATGAGCAGTTCTTC. Translated: CARRWTASSYNEQFF.